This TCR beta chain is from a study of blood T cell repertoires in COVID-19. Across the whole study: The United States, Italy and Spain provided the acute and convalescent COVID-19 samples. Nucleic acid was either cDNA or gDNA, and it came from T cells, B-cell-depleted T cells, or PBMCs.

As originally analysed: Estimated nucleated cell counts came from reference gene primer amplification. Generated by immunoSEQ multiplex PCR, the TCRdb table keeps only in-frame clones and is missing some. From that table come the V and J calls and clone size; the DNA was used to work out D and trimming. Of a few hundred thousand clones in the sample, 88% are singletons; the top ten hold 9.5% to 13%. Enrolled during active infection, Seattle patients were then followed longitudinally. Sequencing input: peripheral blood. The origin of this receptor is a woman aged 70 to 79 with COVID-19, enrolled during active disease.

The chain's CDR3 is CSAGDIRGNTEAFF. The CDR3 DNA reads TGCAGCGCCGGGGACATTCGGGGGAACACTGAAGCTTTCTTT. The chain carries TRBV29-1 and TRBJ1-1, with TRBD1 as a possible D gene (6 bases). The CDR3 contains 14 residues. Germline V lookup: CDR1 SQVTM, CDR2 ANQGSEA. Trimming left V 7 bases short and J 1 base short, with 16 bases between. The full variable domain, its missing parts supplied by reference TRBV29-1 and TRBJ1-1, is SAVISQKPSRDICQRGTSLTIQCQVDSQVTMMFWYRQQPGQSLTLIATANQGSEATYESGFVIDKFPISRPNLTFSTLTVSNMSPEDSSIYLCSAGDIRGNTEAFFGQGTRLTVV.